This note documents a single T cell receptor (beta chain) sequence. The antigen is not known. The data are from a study of T-cell memory formation after mild COVID-19. The ends were cut back, 6 bases at V and 8 bases at J, with 7 bases in the middle. Germline V gene data show CDR1 as SEHNR and CDR2 as FQNEAQ (reference sequence). The CDR3 has 11 residues. One entry per CDR3 protein results from TCRdb running MiXCR on the 5' RACE reads. The profile shows 110,000 to 150,000 distinct CDR3 sequences, approximately 26% of them singletons. Study-wide results and caveats: Proof of SARS-CoV-2 specificity was absent for the second-wave clones that crested on day 37.

The genes are TRBV7-9 and TRBJ1-4; D not resolved. This TCR was sampled from an adult woman who had mild COVID-19 (a few samples of this study predate the infection). Cell type and time point are not known. Sequenced input: PBMCs or a T cell subset sorted from them (not recorded which). In DNA, the CDR3 is TGTGCCAGCAGTGCGGTAGAAAAACTGTTTTTT. Translation gives CASSAVEKLFF.